This passage covers 13 T cell receptor beta chains from one sample sequenced in a study of beta chain features in type 1 diabetes. Their antigens remain unidentified. Study conclusions and caveats: Shorter TCRB CDR3s, moderately but significantly so, were found in Type 1 diabetes patients in all four CD4+ subsets.

What was sequenced were expressed TCRB transcripts, since all of the isolated RNA had been reverse transcribed. The protocol was immunoSEQ multiplex PCR, while the TCRdb copy is restricted to in-frame clones and leaves out a portion. The data show hundreds of thousands of clones, around an eighth seen once. The sequencing input was naive CD4+ T cells from blood. The receptors stem from a man aged 18 to 29 with type 1 diabetes.

In the case of this clone: This same CDR3 is encoded by further DNA sequences in the sample. V is TRBV2 and J is TRBJ1-1; TRBD1 is a possible D gene (5 bases). This CDR3 comprises 13 residues. V was shortened by 6 bases and J by 5 bases, with 13 bases between the two germline ends. Germline CDR1 SNHLY, CDR2 FYNNEI. The CDR3 DNA is TGTGCCAGCAGCGTTCAGGGAACGACTGAAGCTTTCTTT. Translating gives CASSVQGTTEAFF.

This clone turned up a few times. The chain carries TRBV19 and TRBJ1-2; possibly TRBD1 for D (5 bases). The V gene lost 7 bases and the J gene lost 3 bases, with 15 bases spanning the gap. The CDR3 spans 14 residues. Germline CDR1 and CDR2: LNHDA and SQIVND (reference sequence). CDR3 sequence reads: CASTKGFFDYGYTF. The DNA for the CDR3 is TGTGCCAGTACTAAGGGGTTCTTTGACTATGGCTACACCTTC. The full variable domain, in which reference TRBV19 and TRBJ1-2 provide the parts outside the CDR3, is DGGITQSPKYLFRKEGQNVTLSCEQNLNHDAMYWYRQDPGQGLRLIYYSQIVNDFQKGDIAEGYSVSREKKESFPLTVTSAQKNPTAFYLCASTKGFFDYGYTFGSGTRLTVV.

The sample holds a few counts of this clone. V usage is TRBV29-1 and J usage is TRBJ1-1; no firm D call. This CDR3 spans 10 amino acids. CDR1 is SQVTM and CDR2 is ANQGSEA in the germline V gene. The V and J ends lost 5 bases and 7 bases respectively, with 8 bases between them. CDR3 region: CSVREGEAFF. The CDR3 coding sequence is TGCAGCGTTCGTGAGGGTGAAGCTTTCTTT.

This clone was detected only a few times. The J gene is TRBJ1-4, the V gene TRBV4-1; TRBD1 matches 11 bases. CDR3 length: 16 residues. Per the germline V gene, CDR1 is MGHRA and CDR2 is YSYEKL. With 0 bases clipped from V and 10 bases from J, the junction kept 7 bases outside the gene matches. The chain's CDR3 is CASSQDKDRGPVKLFF. DNA for the CDR3: TGCGCCAGCAGCCAAGATAAGGACAGGGGGCCGGTAAAACTGTTTTTT.

The DNA for the CDR3 is TGCGCCAGCAGCCCTCAGGGAATCAGCACAGATACGCAGTATTTT. This gives the protein CASSPQGISTDTQYF. The gene calls are TRBV5-1 and TRBJ2-3, with TRBD1 as a possible D gene (5 bases). Germline V gene data show CDR1 as SGHRS and CDR2 as YFSETQ. This CDR3 has 15 amino acids. Between the trimmed V and J ends, which lost 4 bases and 0 bases, there was a span of 12 bases.

This clone was observed a few times. The CDR3 sequence is CSVAEGHSGNTIYF. DNA of the CDR3: TGCAGCGTTGCAGAGGGGCACTCTGGAAACACCATATATTTT. This chain connects TRBV29-1 to TRBJ1-3, with a possible D match to TRBD1 (5 bases). Germline V gene lookup returns CDR1 SQVTM and CDR2 ANQGSEA. The V gene lost 4 bases and the J gene lost 0 bases, with 10 bases spanning the gap. The CDR3 sequence is 14 residues long.

This clone occurred a few times. This sample includes further DNA sequences coding for the same CDR3. The chain employs TRBV30 and TRBJ1-5, with D uncertain. CDR1 GTSNPN and CDR2 SVGIG come from the germline V gene (reference sequence). The CDR3 totals 13 residues. The germline V and J ends were trimmed by 3 bases and 5 bases, with 11 bases remaining between them. The CDR3 sequence: CAWSAGLDQPQHF. CDR3 DNA sequence: TGTGCCTGGAGCGCCGGATTGGATCAGCCCCAGCATTTT.

As regards this clone: Additional DNA sequences in this sample encode the identical CDR3. This chain joins TRBV18 and TRBJ2-5; maybe TRBD2 (6 bases). CDR3 length: 13 residues. CDR1 and CDR2 (germline): KGHSH, LQKENI. The V end lost 1 base, the J end lost 3 bases, and 6 bases lay between the germline ends. The CDR3 spells CASSPRGEETQYF. DNA of the CDR3: TGTGCCAGCTCACCACGGGGGGAAGAGACCCAGTACTTC.

This sequence joins TRBV28 and TRBJ1-6; D is unclear. This CDR3 is 13 amino acids long. Germline assignment: CDR1 MDHEN and CDR2 SYDVKM. V was shortened by 1 base and J by 7 bases, with 5 bases between the two germline ends. The CDR3 DNA sequence: TGTGCCAGCAGTTTATTGCGAAATTCACCCCTCCACTTT. Amino acid sequence: CASSLLRNSPLHF.

This clone was seen a handful of times. The chain joins TRBV6-1 to TRBJ2-2, with 10 positions matching TRBD1. The CDR3 has 15 residues. Germline-derived CDR1 and CDR2 are MNHNS and SASEGT. After removal of 8 bases from V and 2 bases from J, the junction contained 5 bases not matched to a gene. The CDR3 region is CASSGQGRNTGELFF. The CDR3 DNA sequence: TGTGCCAGCTCGGGACAGGGGAGAAACACCGGGGAGCTGTTTTTT.

V gene TRBV10-3 combines with J gene TRBJ1-2, with 8 positions matching TRBD1. The V segment lost 5 bases and the J segment 6 bases; nucleotides outside the gene matches: 5. This CDR3 has 13 residues. CDR1 is ENHRY, CDR2 SYGVKD, per germline. CDR3 nucleotide sequence: TGTGCCATCAGTCCGGACAGGGCGGATGGCTACACCTTC. It encodes CAISPDRADGYTF.

The chain recombines TRBV2 with TRBJ2-5; D is perhaps TRBD2 (6 bases). V was clipped by 2 bases and J by 4 bases, with 8 bases between them. Germline-derived CDR1 and CDR2 are SNHLY and FYNNEI. This CDR3 has 13 residues. The chain's CDR3 is CASSEYGGETQYF. DNA for the CDR3: TGTGCCAGCAGTGAATACGGGGGAGAGACCCAGTACTTC.

This clone was recorded a few times. V and J are TRBV4-1 and TRBJ2-4; no reliable D call. The CDR3 runs to 14 residues. Trimming left V 3 bases short and J 0 bases short, with 6 bases between. The V gene's germline CDR1 is MGHRA and CDR2 YSYEKL. The CDR3 is CASSHPLAKNIQYF. The DNA for the CDR3 is TGCGCCAGCAGCCACCCATTAGCCAAAAACATTCAGTACTTC.